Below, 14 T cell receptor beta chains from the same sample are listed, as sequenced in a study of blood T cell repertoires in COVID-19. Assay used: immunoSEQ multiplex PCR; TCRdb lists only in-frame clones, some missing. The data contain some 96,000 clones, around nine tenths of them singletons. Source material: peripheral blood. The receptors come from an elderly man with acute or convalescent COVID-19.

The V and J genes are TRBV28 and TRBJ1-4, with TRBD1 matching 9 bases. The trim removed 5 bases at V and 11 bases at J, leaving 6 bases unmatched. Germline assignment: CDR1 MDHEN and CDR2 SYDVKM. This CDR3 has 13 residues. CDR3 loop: CASSPGQGGKLFF. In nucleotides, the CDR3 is TGTGCCAGCAGTCCGGGACAGGGTGGGAAACTGTTTTTT.

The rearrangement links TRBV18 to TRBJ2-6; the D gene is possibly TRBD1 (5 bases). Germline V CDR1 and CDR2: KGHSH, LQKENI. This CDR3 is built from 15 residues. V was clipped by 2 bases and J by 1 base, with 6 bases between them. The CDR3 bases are TGTGCCAGCTCACCATACAGGTCTGGGGCCAACGTCCTGACTTTC. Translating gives CASSPYRSGANVLTF.

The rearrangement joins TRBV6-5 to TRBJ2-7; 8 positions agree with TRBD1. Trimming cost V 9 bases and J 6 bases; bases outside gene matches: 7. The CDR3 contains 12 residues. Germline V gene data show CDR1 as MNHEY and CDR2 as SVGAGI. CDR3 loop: CASGQGRGEQYF. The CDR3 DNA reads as TGTGCCAGTGGACAGGGCAGGGGCGAGCAGTACTTC.

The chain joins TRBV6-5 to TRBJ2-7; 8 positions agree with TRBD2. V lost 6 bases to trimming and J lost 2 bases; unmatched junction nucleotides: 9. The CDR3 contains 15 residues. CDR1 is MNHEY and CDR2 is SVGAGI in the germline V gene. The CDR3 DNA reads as TGTGCCAGCAGCGCCACTAGCGGAGCACCCTACGAGCAGTACTTC. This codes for CASSATSGAPYEQYF.

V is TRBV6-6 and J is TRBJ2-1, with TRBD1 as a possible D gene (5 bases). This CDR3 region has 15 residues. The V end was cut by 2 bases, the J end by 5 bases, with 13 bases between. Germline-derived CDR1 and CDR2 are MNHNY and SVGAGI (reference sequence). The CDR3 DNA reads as TGTGCCAGCAGTTACCCATTCGACAGTCACAATGAGCAGTTCTTC. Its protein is CASSYPFDSHNEQFF.

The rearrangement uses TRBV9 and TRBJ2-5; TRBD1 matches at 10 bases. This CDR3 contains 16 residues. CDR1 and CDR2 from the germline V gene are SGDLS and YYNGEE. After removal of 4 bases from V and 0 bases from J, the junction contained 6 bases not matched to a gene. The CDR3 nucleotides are TGTGCCAGCAGCCTCCGGGACAGGGGATACCAAGAGACCCAGTACTTC. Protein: CASSLRDRGYQETQYF.

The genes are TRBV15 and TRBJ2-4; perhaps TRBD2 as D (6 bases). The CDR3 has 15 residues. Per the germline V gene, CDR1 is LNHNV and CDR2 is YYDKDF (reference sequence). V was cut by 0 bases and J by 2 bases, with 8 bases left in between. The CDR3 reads CATSREGGSKNIQYF. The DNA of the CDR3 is TGTGCCACCAGCAGAGAGGGGGGATCCAAAAACATTCAGTACTTC.

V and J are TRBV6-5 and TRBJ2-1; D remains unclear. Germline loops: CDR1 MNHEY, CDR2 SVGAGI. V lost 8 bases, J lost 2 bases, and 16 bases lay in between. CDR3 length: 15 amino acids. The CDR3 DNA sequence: TGTGCCAGCGCTGCCGAGGCGCACCCCTACAATGAGCAGTTCTTC. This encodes CASAAEAHPYNEQFF.

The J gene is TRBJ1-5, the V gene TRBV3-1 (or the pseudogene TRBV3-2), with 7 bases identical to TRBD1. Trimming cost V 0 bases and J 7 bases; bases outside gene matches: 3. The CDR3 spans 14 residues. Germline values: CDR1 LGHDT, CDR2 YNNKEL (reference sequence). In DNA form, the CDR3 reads TGTGCCAGCAGCCAAGAGATCAGGGGGCAGCCCCAGCATTTT. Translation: CASSQEIRGQPQHF.

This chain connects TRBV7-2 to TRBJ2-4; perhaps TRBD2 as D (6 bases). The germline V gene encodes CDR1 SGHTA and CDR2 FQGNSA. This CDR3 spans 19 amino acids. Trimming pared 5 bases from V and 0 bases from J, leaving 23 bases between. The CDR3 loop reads CASSDRRDFLEGAKNIQYF. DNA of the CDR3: TGTGCCAGCAGCGACCGGCGGGATTTCCTAGAAGGAGCCAAAAACATTCAGTACTTC. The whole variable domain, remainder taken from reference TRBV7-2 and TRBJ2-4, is GAGVSQSPSNKVTEKGKDVELRCDPISGHTALYWYRQSLGQGLEFLIYFQGNSAPDKSGLPSDRFSAERTGGSVSTLTIQRTQQEDSAVYLCASSDRRDFLEGAKNIQYFGAGTRLSVL.

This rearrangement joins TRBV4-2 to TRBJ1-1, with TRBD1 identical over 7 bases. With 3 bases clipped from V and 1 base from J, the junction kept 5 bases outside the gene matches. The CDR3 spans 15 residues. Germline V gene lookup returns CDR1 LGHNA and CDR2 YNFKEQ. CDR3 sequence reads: CASSQAGGPNTEAFF. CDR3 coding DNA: TGTGCCAGCAGCCAGGCAGGGGGGCCGAACACTGAAGCTTTCTTT.

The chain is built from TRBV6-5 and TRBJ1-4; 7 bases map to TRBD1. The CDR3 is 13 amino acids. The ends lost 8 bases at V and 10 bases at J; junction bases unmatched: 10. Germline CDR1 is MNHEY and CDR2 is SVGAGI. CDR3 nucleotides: TGTGCCAGCGCGAACAGGGGAAACGGAAAACTGTTTTTT. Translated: CASANRGNGKLFF.

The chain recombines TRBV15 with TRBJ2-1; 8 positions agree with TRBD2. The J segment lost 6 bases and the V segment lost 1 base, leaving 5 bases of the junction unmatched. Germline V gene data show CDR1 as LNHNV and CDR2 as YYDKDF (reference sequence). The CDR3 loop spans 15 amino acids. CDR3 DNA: TGTGCCACCAGCAGAGGTTCTAGCGGGTTCAATGAGCAGTTCTTC. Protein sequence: CATSRGSSGFNEQFF. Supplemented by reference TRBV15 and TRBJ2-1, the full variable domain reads DAMVIQNPRYQVTQFGKPVTLSCSQTLNHNVMYWYQQKSSQAPKLLFHYYDKDFNNEADTPDNFQSRRPNTSFCFLDIRSPGLGDTAMYLCATSRGSSGFNEQFFGPGTRLTVL.

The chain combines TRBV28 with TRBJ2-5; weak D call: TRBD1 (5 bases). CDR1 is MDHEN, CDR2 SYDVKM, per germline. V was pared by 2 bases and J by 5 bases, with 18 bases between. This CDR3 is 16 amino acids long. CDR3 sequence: CASSLIGHRNEETQYF. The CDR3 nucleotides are TGTGCCAGCAGTTTAATTGGACATAGGAATGAGGAGACCCAGTACTTC.